This T cell receptor beta chain came from a study of blood T cell repertoires in COVID-19. Background on the study: Italy, Spain and the United States were the sources of the convalescent and acute COVID-19 samples.

This clone was seen a handful of times. Sequencing used immunoSEQ multiplex PCR; TCRdb keeps in-frame clones, though not all of them. The sample holds hundreds of thousands of clones, roughly 80% seen once. The V gene's germline CDR1 is KGHSH and CDR2 LQKENI. The CDR3 contains 17 residues. Trimming cost V 6 bases and J 5 bases; bases outside gene matches: 12. The clonotype was recovered from a middle-aged man who had been exposed to COVID-19. Sequenced input: PBMCs or T cells enriched from blood (not recorded which). V usage is TRBV18 and J usage is TRBJ2-2; 10 bases agree with TRBD1. CDR3 nucleotide sequence: TGTGCCAGCTCCTCGGGACAGGGGCCCTCCATGACCGGGGAGCTGTTTTTT. Translating gives CASSSGQGPSMTGELFF. Complete variable domain (other parts from reference TRBV18 and TRBJ2-2): NAGVMQNPRHLVRRRGQEARLRCSPMKGHSHVYWYRQLPEEGLKFMVYLQKENIIDESGMPKERFSAEFPKEGPSILRIQQVVRGDSAAYFCASSSGQGPSMTGELFFGEGSRLTVL.